These T cell receptor beta chains were read from a single sample in a study of cytomegalovirus exposure and HLA in healthy donors. The assay was immunoSEQ multiplex PCR, and TCRdb's table has in-frame clones only and misses some. Counted here are around 200,000 clones, 75% to 80% occurring once; the ten biggest clones make up around 1.8%. The sample taken for sequencing was PBMCs. Source of these receptors: a young man in good health and CMV-seronegative. The CDR3 runs from the conserved cysteine through the conserved F or W. A D gene is named only where the DNA matches it firmly. Expanded clones get a size class; other rows say once, few or many, or leave the size out.

V,J,D,size,DNA,CDR3
TRBV23-1,TRBJ2-5,TRBD1,.,TGCGCCAGCAGTGGTACGGACAGGGCGGAAGAAGAGACCCAGTACTTC,CASSGTDRAEEETQYF
TRBV7-9,TRBJ2-7,TRBD2,.,TGTGCCAGCAGCTTAACTAGCGGGAGGGCCCAAGGGTCCTACGAGCAGTACTTC,CASSLTSGRAQGSYEQYF
TRBV4-1,TRBJ1-5,.,few,TGCGCCAGCAGCCAAGGACAGGATAGCAATCAGCCCCAGCATTTT,CASSQGQDSNQPQHF
TRBV19,TRBJ1-2,TRBD1,.,TGTGCCAGTAGTAGAGACAGGGGAAACTACACCTTC,CASSRDRGNYTF
TRBV30,TRBJ2-2,.,.,TGTGCCTTTAACCGGGGTTCCGCGAACACCGGGGAGCTGTTTTTT,CAFNRGSANTGELFF
TRBV27,TRBJ2-3,.,.,TGTGCCAGCAGCGACTTATCTCATACGCAGTATTTT,CASSDLSHTQYF
TRBV7-2,TRBJ1-5,TRBD1,.,TGTGCCAGCAGCAGCGACAGGGGGCAGCCCCAGCATTTT,CASSSDRGQPQHF
TRBV19,TRBJ1-2,TRBD1,.,TGTGCCAGTACCCCCGACAGGGCGGGCTATGGCTACACCTTC,CASTPDRAGYGYTF
TRBV19,TRBJ1-6,TRBD1,.,TGTGCCAGTAGTACTCGACTACCGGGACAGGGGGCCAGCTCCTATAATTCACCCCTCCACTTT,CASSTRLPGQGASSYNSPLHF
TRBV29-1,TRBJ1-5,.,.,TGCAGCGTTGCGACAGAGTACAATCAGCCCCAGCATTTT,CSVATEYNQPQHF
TRBV28,TRBJ1-5,.,.,TGTGCCAGCAGCCCAGACAGAGATAGCAATCAGCCCCAGCATTTT,CASSPDRDSNQPQHF
TRBV2,TRBJ2-7,.,few,TGTGCCAGGTCATCAAACGGACACTTCTCCTACGAGCAGTACTTC,CARSSNGHFSYEQYF
TRBV9,TRBJ2-3,.,.,TGTGCCAGCAGCTTACAGGGTTCAGATACGCAGTATTTT,CASSLQGSDTQYF
TRBV4-3,TRBJ1-1,TRBD1,.,TGCGCCAGCAGGAACAGGGGGGTGAACACTGAAGCTTTCTTT,CASRNRGVNTEAFF
TRBV7-9,TRBJ2-7,TRBD1,.,TGTGCCAGCAGCTTAGCGACAGGGGGCTCCTACGAGCAGTACTTC,CASSLATGGSYEQYF
TRBV19,TRBJ1-2,.,few,TGTGCCAGTAGTAATCAGGACTCGGCTAACTATGGCTACACCTTC,CASSNQDSANYGYTF
TRBV30,TRBJ1-4,TRBD1,.,TGTGCCTGGACCCAGGGGGTGGTTTATGAAAAACTGTTTTTT,CAWTQGVVYEKLFF
TRBV7-9,TRBJ2-7,TRBD1,.,TGTGCCAGCAGCTCCCGGGACAGGGTCCGCGAGCAGTACTTC,CASSSRDRVREQYF